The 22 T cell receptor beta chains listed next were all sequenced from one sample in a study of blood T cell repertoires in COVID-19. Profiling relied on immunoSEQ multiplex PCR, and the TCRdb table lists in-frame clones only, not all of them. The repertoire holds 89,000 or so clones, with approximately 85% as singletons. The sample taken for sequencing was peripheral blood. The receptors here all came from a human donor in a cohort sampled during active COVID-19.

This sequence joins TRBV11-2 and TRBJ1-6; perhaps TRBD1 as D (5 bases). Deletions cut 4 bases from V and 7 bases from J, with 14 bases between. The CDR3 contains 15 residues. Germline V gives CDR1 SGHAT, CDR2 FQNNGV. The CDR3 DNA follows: TGTGCCAGCAGCTACATCGGACGGGGGAATTCACCCCTCCACTTT. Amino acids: CASSYIGRGNSPLHF.

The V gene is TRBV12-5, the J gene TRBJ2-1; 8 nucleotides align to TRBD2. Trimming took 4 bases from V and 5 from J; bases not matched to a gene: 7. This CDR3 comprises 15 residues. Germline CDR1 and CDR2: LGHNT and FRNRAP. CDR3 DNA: TGTGCTAGTGGTTGGGTAGCGGGATTAAACAATGAGCAGTTCTTC. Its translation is CASGWVAGLNNEQFF.

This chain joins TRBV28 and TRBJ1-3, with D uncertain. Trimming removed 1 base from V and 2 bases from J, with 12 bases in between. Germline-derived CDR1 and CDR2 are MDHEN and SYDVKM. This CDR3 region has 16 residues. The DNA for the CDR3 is TGTGCCAGCAGTTTATATTGGGCAGGTACTGGAAACACCATATATTTT. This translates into CASSLYWAGTGNTIYF.

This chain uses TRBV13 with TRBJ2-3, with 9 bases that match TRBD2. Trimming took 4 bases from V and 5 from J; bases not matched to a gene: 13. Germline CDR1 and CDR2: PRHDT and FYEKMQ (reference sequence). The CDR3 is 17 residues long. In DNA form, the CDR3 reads TGTGCCAGCAGCTGTTTGGACAAGCGGGGGGCCGAAGATACGCAGTATTTT. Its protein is CASSCLDKRGAEDTQYF.

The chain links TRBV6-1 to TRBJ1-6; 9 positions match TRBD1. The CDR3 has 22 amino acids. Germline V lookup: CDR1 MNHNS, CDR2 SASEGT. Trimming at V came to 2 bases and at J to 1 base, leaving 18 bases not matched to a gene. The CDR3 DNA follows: TGTGCCAGCAGTGAATCCCTTCACCCGGGACAGGGCCAGAGTTCCTATAATTCACCCCTCCACTTT. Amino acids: CASSESLHPGQGQSSYNSPLHF.

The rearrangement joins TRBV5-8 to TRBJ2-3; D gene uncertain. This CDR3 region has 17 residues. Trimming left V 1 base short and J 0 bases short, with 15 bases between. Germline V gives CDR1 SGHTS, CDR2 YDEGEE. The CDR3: CASSLIGVVSSTDTQYF. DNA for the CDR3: TGTGCCAGCAGCTTGATCGGAGTCGTTTCTAGCACAGATACGCAGTATTTT.

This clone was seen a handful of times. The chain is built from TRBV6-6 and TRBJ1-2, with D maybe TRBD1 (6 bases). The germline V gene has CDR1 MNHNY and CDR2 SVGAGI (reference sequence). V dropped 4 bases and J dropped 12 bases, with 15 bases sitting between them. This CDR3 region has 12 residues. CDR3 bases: TGTGCCAGCAGTTTTTCAGGACAGATCGACACCTTC. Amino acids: CASSFSGQIDTF.

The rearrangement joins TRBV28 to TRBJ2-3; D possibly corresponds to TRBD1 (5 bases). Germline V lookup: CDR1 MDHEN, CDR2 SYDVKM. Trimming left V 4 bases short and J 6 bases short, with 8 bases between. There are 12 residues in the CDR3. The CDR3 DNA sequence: TGTGCCAGCAGTTCCCCAGGGGATACGCAGTATTTT. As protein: CASSSPGDTQYF.

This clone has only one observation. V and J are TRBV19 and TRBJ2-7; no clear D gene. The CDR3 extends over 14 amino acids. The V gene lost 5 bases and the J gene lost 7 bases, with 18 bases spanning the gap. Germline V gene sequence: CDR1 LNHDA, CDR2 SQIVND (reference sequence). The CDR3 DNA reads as TGTGCCAGTAGTCGTACAGCCTCGACCCTAGAGCAGTACTTC. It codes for CASSRTASTLEQYF.

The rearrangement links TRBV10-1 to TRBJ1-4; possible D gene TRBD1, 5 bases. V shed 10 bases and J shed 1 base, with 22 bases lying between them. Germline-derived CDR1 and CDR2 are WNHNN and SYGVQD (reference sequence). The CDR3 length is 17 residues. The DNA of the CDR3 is TGCGCCACCTCGCCGGGACTCAAGTTGGTAACTAATGAAAAACTGTTTTTT. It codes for CATSPGLKLVTNEKLFF.

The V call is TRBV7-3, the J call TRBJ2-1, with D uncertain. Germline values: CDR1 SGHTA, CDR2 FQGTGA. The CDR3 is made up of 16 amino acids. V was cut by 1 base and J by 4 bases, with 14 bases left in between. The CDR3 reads CASSLRANSVYNEQFF. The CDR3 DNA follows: TGTGCCAGCAGCTTAAGGGCCAACTCTGTATACAATGAGCAGTTCTTC.

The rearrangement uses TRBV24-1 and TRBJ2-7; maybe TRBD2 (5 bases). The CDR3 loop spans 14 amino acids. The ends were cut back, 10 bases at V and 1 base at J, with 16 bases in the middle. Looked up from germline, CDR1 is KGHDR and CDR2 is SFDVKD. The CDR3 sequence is CATPAGDWSYEQYF. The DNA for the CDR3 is TGTGCCACTCCTGCCGGGGATTGGTCCTACGAGCAGTACTTC.

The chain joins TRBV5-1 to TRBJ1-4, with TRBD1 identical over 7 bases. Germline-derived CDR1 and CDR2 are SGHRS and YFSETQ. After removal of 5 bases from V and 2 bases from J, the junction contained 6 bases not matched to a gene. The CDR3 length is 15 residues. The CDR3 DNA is TGCGCCAGCAGTTCTCTACAGGGGACTAATGAAAAACTGTTTTTT. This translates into CASSSLQGTNEKLFF.

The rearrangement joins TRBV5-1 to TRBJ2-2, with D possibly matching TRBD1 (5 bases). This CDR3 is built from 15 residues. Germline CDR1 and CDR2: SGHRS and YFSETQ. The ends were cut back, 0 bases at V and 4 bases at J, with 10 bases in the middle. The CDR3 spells CASSLGRVSTGELFF. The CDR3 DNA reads TGCGCCAGCAGCTTGGGCAGGGTGAGCACCGGGGAGCTGTTTTTT. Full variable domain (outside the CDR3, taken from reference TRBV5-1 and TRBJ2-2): KAGVTQTPRYLIKTRGQQVTLSCSPISGHRSVSWYQQTPGQGLQFLFEYFSETQRNKGNFPGRFSGRQFSNSRSEMNVSTLELGDSALYLCASSLGRVSTGELFFGEGSRLTVL.

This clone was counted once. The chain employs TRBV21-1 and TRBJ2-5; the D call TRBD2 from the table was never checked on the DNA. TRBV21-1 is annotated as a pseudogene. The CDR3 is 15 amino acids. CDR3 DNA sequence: TGTGCCAGCAGCAAATCGCCGGCGGGACAAGAGACCCAGTACTTC. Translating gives CASSKSPAGQETQYF.

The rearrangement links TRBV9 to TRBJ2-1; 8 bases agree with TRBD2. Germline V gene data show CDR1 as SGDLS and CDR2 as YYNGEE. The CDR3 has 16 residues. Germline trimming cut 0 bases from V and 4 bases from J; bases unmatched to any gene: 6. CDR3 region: CASSVATSGQYNEQFF. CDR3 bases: TGTGCCAGCAGCGTAGCTACTAGCGGACAATACAATGAGCAGTTCTTC. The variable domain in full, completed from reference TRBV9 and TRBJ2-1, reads DSGVTQTPKHLITATGQRVTLRCSPRSGDLSVYWYQQSLDQGLQFLIQYYNGEERAKGNILERFSAQQFPDLHSELNLSSLELGDSALYFCASSVATSGQYNEQFFGPGTRLTVL.

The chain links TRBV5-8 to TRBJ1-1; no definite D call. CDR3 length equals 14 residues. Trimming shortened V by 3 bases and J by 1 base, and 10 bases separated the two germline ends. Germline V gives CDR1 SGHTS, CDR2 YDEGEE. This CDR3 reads CASSSKHQNTEAFF. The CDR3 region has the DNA TGTGCCAGCAGCTCAAAACACCAGAACACTGAAGCTTTCTTT.

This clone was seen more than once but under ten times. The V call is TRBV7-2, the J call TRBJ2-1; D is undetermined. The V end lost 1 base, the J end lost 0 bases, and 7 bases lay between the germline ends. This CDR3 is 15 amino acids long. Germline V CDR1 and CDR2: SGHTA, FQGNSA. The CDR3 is CASSLGLLSYNEQFF. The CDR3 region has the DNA TGTGCCAGCAGCTTAGGGCTTCTCTCCTACAATGAGCAGTTCTTC.

The CDR3 spells CASSLGGAGDTQYF. CDR3 in DNA: TGTGCCAGCAGCTTAGGGGGCGCGGGAGATACGCAGTATTTT. The chain uses TRBV5-4 and TRBJ2-3; 7 nucleotides match TRBD1. J was trimmed by 5 bases and V by 2 bases; bases with no gene match: 5. Germline values: CDR1 SGHNT, CDR2 YYREEE (reference sequence). This CDR3 contains 14 residues.

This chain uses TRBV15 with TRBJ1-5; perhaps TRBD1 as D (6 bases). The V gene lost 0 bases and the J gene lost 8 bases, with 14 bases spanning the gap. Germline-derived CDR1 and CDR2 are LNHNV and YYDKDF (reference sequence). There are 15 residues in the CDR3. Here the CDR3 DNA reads TGTGCCACCAGCAGAGATCTGGGGGCGACGGAGCCCCAGCATTTT. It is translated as CATSRDLGATEPQHF. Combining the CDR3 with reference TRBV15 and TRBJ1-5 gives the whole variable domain DAMVIQNPRYQVTQFGKPVTLSCSQTLNHNVMYWYQQKSSQAPKLLFHYYDKDFNNEADTPDNFQSRRPNTSFCFLDIRSPGLGDTAMYLCATSRDLGATEPQHFGDGTRLSIL.

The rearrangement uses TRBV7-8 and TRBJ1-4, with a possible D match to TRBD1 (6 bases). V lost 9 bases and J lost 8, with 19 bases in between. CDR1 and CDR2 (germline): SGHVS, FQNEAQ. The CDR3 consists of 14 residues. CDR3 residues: CASCRASGGEKLFF. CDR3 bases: TGTGCCAGTTGCAGGGCATCTGGGGGCGAAAAACTGTTTTTT.

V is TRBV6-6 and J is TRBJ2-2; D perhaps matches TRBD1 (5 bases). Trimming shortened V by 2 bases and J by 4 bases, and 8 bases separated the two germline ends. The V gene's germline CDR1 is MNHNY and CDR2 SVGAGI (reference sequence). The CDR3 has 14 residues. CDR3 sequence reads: CASSYPTGTGELFF. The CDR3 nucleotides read TGTGCCAGCAGTTACCCTACAGGCACCGGGGAGCTGTTTTTT.